Here is one T cell receptor (beta chain) with its context. Its antigen is undetermined. Trimming stripped 6 bases from V and 2 bases from J, with 8 bases between. The V gene's germline CDR1 is MNHEY and CDR2 SVGAGI. CDR3 length: 13 residues. This record comes from a study of Ad26.COV2.S vaccination and SARS-CoV-2 variants. Study-wide results and caveats: Analyses of TCR breadth and depth may have underestimated total T cell responses.

Libraries were prepared by immunoSEQ multiplex PCR; TCRdb keeps only in-frame clonotypes and omits some of them. This sample has about 100,000 clones, with roughly 75% found just once. J is TRBJ1-5 and V is TRBV6-5, with D maybe TRBD1 (6 bases). This specimen was peripheral blood, taken after recovery from COVID-19. The TCR was taken from a human donor who had recovered from COVID-19. This CDR3 reads CASRAGGNQPQHF. CDR3 DNA sequence: TGTGCCAGCAGAGCAGGGGGCAATCAGCCCCAGCATTTT.